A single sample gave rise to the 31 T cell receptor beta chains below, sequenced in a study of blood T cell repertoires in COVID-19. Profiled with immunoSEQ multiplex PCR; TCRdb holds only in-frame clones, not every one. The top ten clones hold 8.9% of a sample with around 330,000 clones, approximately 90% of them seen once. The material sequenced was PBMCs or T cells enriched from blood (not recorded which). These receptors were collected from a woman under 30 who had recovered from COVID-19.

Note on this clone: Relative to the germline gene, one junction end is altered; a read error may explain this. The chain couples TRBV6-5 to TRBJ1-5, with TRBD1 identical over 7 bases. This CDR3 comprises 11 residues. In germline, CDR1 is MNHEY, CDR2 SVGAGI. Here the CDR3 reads CPGTVNQPQHF. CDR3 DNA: TGCCCGGGGACAGTAAATCAGCCCCAGCATTTT.

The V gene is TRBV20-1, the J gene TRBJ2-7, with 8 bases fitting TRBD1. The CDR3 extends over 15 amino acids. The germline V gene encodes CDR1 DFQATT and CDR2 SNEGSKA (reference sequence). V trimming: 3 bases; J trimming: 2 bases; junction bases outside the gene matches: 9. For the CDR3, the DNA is TGCAGTGCTAGTCCCGGGACAGGAGTGACCTACGAGCAGTACTTC. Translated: CSASPGTGVTYEQYF.

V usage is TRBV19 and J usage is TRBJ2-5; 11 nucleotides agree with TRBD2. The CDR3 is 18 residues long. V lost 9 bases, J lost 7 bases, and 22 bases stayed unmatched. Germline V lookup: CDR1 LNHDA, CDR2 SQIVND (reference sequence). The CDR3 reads CASQKNLAGGPGGATQYF. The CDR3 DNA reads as TGTGCCAGCCAAAAAAACTTAGCGGGAGGGCCGGGTGGCGCGACCCAGTACTTC.

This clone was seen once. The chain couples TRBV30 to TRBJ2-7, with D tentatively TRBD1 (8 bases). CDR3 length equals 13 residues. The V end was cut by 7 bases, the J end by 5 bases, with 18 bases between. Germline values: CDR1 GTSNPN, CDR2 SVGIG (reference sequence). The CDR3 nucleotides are TGTGCCTACGGACAGGGTGGGGGGGACGAGCAGTACTTC. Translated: CAYGQGGGDEQYF.

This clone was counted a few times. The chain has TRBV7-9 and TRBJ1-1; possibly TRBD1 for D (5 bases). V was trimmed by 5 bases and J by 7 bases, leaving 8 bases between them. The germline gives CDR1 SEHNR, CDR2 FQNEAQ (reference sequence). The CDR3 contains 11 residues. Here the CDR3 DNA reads TGTGCCAGCAGCCGACAGTTTGAAGCTTTCTTT. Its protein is CASSRQFEAFF.

In DNA form, the CDR3 reads TGTGCCAGCAGTTGGCCCCGACCGGGGACAGGGTATAGCAATCAGCCCCAGCATTTT. It codes for CASSWPRPGTGYSNQPQHF. The chain is built from TRBV6-2 or TRBV6-3 and TRBJ1-5; 9 positions agree with TRBD1. The CDR3 has 19 residues. V trimming: 4 bases; J trimming: 0 bases; junction bases outside the gene matches: 13. Germline CDR1 MNHEY, CDR2 SVGEGT.

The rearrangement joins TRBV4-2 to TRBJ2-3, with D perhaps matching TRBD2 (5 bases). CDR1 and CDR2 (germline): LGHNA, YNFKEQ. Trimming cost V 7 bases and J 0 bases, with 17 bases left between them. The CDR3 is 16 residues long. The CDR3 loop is CASTDQGLSSTDTQYF. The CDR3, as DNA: TGTGCCAGCACCGACCAAGGACTGTCTAGCACAGATACGCAGTATTTT.

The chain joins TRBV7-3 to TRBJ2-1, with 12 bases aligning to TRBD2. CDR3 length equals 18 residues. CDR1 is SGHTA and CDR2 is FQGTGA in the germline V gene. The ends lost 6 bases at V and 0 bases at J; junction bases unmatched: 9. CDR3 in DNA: TGTGCCAGCAGACCCGGGACTAGCGGGCCGTACTCCTACAATGAGCAGTTCTTC. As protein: CASRPGTSGPYSYNEQFF.

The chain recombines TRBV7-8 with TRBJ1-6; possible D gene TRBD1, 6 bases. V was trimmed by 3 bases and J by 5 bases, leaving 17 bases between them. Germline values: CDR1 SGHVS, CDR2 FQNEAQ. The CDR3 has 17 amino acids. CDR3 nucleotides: TGTGCCAGCAGCTTTTACATCGGACAGTTTAATAATTCACCCCTCCACTTT. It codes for CASSFYIGQFNNSPLHF.

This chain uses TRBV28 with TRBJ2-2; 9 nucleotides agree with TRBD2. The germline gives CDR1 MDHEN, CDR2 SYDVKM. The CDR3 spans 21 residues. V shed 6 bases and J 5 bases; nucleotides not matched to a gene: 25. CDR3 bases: TGTGCCAGCAGCTACTACCGGGCCACCTGGCGGCTAGCGGGGTTAACCGGGGAGCTGTTTTTT. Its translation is CASSYYRATWRLAGLTGELFF.

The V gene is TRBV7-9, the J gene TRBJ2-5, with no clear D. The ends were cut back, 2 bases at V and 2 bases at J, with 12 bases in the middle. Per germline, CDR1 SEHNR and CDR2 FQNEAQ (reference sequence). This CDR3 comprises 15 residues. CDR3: CASSLNLAEQETQYF. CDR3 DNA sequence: TGTGCCAGCAGCTTAAATTTGGCGGAGCAAGAGACCCAGTACTTC.

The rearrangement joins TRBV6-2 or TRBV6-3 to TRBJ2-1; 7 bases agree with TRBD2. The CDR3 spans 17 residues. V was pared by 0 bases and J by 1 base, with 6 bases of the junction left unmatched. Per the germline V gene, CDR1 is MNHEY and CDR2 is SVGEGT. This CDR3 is CASSYSLAVGSYNEQFF. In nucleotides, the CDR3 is TGTGCCAGCAGTTACTCCCTAGCGGTGGGGTCCTACAATGAGCAGTTCTTC.

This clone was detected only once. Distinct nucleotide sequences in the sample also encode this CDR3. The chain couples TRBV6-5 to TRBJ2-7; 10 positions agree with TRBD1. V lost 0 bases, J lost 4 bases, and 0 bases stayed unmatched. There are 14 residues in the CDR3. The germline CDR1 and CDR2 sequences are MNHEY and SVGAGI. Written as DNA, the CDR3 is TGTGCCAGCAGTTACTCGGGACAGGGGTACGAGCAGTACTTC. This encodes CASSYSGQGYEQYF.

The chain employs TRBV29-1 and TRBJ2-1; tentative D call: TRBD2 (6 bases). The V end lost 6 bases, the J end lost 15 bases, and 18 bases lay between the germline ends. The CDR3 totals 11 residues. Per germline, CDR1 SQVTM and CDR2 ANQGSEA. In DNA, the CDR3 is TGCAGCGTCCACGGACGGGAGAGTTTGTTCTTC. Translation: CSVHGRESLFF.

The CDR3 bases are TGCGCCAGCAGCCAAGATAGGGGGCCCCAGCATTTT. Its protein is CASSQDRGPQHF. The chain joins TRBV4-1 to TRBJ1-5; a weak D match, TRBD1 (5 bases). From germline, CDR1 is MGHRA and CDR2 YSYEKL. V was cut by 0 bases and J by 9 bases, with 6 bases left in between. The CDR3 runs to 12 residues.

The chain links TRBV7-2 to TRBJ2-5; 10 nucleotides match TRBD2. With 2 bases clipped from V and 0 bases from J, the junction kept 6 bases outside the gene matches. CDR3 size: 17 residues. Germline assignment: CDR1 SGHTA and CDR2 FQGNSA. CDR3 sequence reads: CASSLYGSGGDQETQYF. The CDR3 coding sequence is TGTGCCAGCAGCTTATATGGCAGCGGGGGGGACCAAGAGACCCAGTACTTC.

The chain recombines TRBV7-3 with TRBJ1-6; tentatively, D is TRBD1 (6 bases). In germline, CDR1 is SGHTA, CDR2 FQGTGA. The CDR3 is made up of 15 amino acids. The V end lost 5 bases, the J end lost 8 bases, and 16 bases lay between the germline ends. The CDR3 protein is CASSPLGGADSPLHF. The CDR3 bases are TGTGCCAGCAGCCCTTTGGGGGGGGCGGATTCACCCCTCCACTTT.

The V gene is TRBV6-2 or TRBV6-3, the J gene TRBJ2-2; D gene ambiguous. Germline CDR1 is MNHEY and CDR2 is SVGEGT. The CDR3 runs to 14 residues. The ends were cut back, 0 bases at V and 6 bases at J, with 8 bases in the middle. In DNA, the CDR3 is TGTGCCAGCAGTTACTCAGCGTATTCCGGGGAGCTGTTTTTT. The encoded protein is CASSYSAYSGELFF.

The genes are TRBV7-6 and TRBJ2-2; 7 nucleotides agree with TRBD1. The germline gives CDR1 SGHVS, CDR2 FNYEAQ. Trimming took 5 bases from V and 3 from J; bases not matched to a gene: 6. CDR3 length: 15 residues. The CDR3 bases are TGTGCCAGCAGCCCCACAGGGGTTTACACCGGGGAGCTGTTTTTT. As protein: CASSPTGVYTGELFF.

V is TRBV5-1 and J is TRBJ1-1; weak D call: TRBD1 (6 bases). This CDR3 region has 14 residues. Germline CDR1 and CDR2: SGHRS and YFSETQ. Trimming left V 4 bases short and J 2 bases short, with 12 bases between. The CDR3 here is CASSVDRTNTEAFF. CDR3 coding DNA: TGCGCCAGCAGCGTGGACAGAACCAACACTGAAGCTTTCTTT.

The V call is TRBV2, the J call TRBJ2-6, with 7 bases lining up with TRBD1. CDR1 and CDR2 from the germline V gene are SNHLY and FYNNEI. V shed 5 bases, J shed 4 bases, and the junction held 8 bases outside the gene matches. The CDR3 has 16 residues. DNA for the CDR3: TGTGCCAGCAGTTATTTAACAGGGGCCGGGGCCAACGTCCTGACTTTC. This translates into CASSYLTGAGANVLTF. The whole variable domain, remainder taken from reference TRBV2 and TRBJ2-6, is EPEVTQTPSHQVTQMGQEVILRCVPISNHLYFYWYRQILGQKVEFLVSFYNNEISEKSEIFDDQFSVERPDGSNFTLKIRSTKLEDSAMYFCASSYLTGAGANVLTFGAGSRLTVL.

The DNA of the CDR3 is TGTGCCAGCAGCTTAGCCCAGGGGGCCTATAATTCACCCCTCCACTTT. It specifies CASSLAQGAYNSPLHF. The chain is built from TRBV7-2 and TRBJ1-6; 7 bases are a match to TRBD1. Germline V gives CDR1 SGHTA, CDR2 FQGNSA. The CDR3 covers 16 residues. The V gene end was trimmed by 0 bases and the J gene end by 2 bases; junction bases not matched to a gene: 1.

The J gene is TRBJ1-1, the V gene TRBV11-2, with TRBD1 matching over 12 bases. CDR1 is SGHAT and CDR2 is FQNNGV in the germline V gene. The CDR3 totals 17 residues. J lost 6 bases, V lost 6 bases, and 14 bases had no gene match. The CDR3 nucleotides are TGTGCCAGCAGAGGGACAGGGGGCAATGGAGGGGAACCTGAAGCTTTCTTT. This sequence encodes CASRGTGGNGGEPEAFF.

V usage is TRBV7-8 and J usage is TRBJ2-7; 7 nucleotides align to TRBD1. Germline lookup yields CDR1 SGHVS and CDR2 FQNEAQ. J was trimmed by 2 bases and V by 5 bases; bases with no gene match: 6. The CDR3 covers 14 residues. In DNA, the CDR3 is TGTGCCAGCAGCCCAGGGGACAGCACCTACGAGCAGTACTTC. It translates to CASSPGDSTYEQYF.

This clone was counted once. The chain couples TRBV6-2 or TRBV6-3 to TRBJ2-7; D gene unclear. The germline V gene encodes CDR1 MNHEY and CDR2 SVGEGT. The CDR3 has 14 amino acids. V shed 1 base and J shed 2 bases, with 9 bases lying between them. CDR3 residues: CASSYLTLTYEQYF. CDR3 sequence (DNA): TGTGCCAGCAGTTACTTAACTCTTACCTACGAGCAGTACTTC.

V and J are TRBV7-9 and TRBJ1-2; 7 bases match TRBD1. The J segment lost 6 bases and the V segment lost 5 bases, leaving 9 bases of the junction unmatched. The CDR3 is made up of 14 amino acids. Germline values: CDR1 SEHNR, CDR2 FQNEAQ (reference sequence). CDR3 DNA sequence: TGTGCCAGCAGCCGCGTTACAGGGGTCAATGGCTACACCTTC. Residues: CASSRVTGVNGYTF.

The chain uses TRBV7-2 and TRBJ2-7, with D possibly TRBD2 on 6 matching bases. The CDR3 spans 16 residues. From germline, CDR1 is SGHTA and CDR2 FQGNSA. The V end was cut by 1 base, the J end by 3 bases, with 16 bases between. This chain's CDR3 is CASSLGRDSQIYEQYF. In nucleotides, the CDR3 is TGTGCCAGCAGCTTAGGTCGGGACTCCCAAATCTACGAGCAGTACTTC.

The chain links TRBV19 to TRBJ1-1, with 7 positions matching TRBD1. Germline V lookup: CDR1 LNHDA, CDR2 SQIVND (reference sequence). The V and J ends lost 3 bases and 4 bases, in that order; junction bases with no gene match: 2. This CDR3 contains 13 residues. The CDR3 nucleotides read TGTGCCAGTAGTATGACAGGGCCCACTGAAGCTTTCTTT. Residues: CASSMTGPTEAFF.

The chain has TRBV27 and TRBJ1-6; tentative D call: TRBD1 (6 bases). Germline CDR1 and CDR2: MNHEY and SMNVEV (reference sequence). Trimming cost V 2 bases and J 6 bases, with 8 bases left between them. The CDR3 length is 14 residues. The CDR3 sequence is CASSLGGGNSPLHF. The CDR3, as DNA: TGTGCCAGCAGTTTAGGGGGCGGTAATTCACCCCTCCACTTT.

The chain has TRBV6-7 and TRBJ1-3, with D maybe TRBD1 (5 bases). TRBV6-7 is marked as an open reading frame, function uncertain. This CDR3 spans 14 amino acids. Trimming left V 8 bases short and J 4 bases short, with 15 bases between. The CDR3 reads CASHPETEGNTIYF. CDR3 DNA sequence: TGTGCCAGCCACCCCGAGACAGAGGGAAACACCATATATTTT.

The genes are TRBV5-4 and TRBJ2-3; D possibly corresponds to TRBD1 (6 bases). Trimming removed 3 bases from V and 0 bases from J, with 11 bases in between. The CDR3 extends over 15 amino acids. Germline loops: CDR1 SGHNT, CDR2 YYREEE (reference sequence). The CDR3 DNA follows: TGTGCCAGCAGCTCGGACAGTCCTAGCACAGATACGCAGTATTTT. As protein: CASSSDSPSTDTQYF.